This TCR beta chain is drawn from a study of OX40 agonist ivuxolimab in advanced cancers. Background on the study: Ivuxolimab doses were 0.01, 0.1, 0.3, 1.5, 3 or 10 mg/kg every 2 weeks. Those treated in dose escalation had hepatocellular carcinoma, melanoma, renal cell cancer or head and neck cancer.

The CDR3 covers 15 residues. J gave up 5 bases and V 2 bases, and 6 bases lay outside the gene matches. Germline-derived CDR1 and CDR2 are MGHRA and YSYEKL. Study-wide results and limits: Near-lowest levels of clonal expansion characterized partial responders at 0.1-3.0 mg/kg. Some nonresponders likewise displayed low normalized T-cell clonal expansion.

Notes on this clone: No antigen is known for it.

Generated by immunoSEQ multiplex PCR, the TCRdb table keeps only in-frame clones and is missing some. Found here are tens of thousands of clones, 81% of them singletons; the top ten hold around 6.8%. V gene TRBV4-1 combines with J gene TRBJ1-5; TRBD1 matches 7 bases. The clonotype originates from an adult with an advanced solid tumor such as melanoma, head and neck, liver or kidney cancer. The sample was CD4+ or CD8+ T cells sorted from blood, taken in a trial of the OX40 agonist ivuxolimab. The CDR3 DNA reads as TGCGCCAGCAGCCAATGGGAGGGGGCCGATCAGCCCCAGCATTTT. It yields the protein CASSQWEGADQPQHF.